A single sample is the source of the 2 T cell receptor beta chains below, sequenced in a study of blood T cell repertoires in COVID-19. The protocol was immunoSEQ multiplex PCR, while the TCRdb copy is restricted to in-frame clones and leaves out a portion. The table lists some 110,000 clones, around 83% of them singletons. The specimen was peripheral blood. The receptors were sampled from a woman at least 80 years old with active or convalescent COVID-19.

V gene TRBV20-1 combines with J gene TRBJ1-4, with 9 bases identical to TRBD1. The J segment lost 5 bases and the V segment lost 3 bases, leaving 1 base of the junction unmatched. Per germline, CDR1 DFQATT and CDR2 SNEGSKA (reference sequence). The CDR3 loop spans 13 amino acids. CDR3 sequence reads: CSASGQGNEKLFF. DNA of the CDR3: TGCAGTGCTAGTGGACAGGGGAATGAAAAACTGTTTTTT.

J is TRBJ1-2 and V is TRBV7-8; weak D call: TRBD1 (6 bases). The CDR3 has 15 amino acids. Looked up from germline, CDR1 is SGHVS and CDR2 is FQNEAQ. Trimming removed 7 bases from V and 7 bases from J, with 22 bases in between. The CDR3 coding sequence is TGTGCCAGCAACCCTCAGGACAGCGCGAGTGGTGGCTACACCTTC. Protein: CASNPQDSASGGYTF.